These T cell receptor beta chains were read from a single sample in a study of graft-versus-host responses after intestinal transplantation. The protocol was immunoSEQ multiplex PCR, while the TCRdb copy is restricted to in-frame clones and leaves out a portion. There are approximately 37,000 clones in the sample; roughly 93% occur only once, and 3.6% lies in the top ten. The starting material was PBMCs, obtained less than 750 days after intestinal transplantation. These receptor sequences come from a human patient who received an intestinal transplant, so some T cells may come from the graft donor. Each CDR3 is given with its conserved first and last residue. D genes are given only for firm matches. Rows may omit the clone size; those that give it use once, few, many or a size class.

len | j_gene | abundance | d_gene | v_gene | CDR3aa | CDR3nt
15 | TRBJ2-2 | NA | NA | TRBV9 | CASSVATGGGGELFF | TGTGCCAGCAGCGTAGCTACAGGGGGGGGCGGGGAGCTGTTTTTT
12 | TRBJ2-3 | NA | NA | TRBV7-9 | CASSSTGLLVYF | TGTGCCAGCAGCTCGACGGGACTGTTGGTGTATTTT
14 | TRBJ2-1 | NA | TRBD2 | TRBV9 | CASSPRLAVNEQFF | TGTGCCAGCAGCCCCCGACTAGCGGTCAATGAGCAGTTCTTC
12 | TRBJ2-1 | NA | NA | TRBV29-1 | CSVEGNGNEQFF | TGCAGCGTTGAAGGTAACGGCAATGAGCAGTTCTTC
15 | TRBJ1-1 | few | TRBD1 | TRBV2 | CASSERGQGNTVAFF | TGTGCCAGCAGTGAACGGGGACAGGGTAACACTGTCGCTTTCTTT
12 | TRBJ2-7 | NA | NA | TRBV1 | CTSSQDAGEQYF | TGCACCAGCAGCCAAGATGCGGGCGAGCAGTACTTC
15 | TRBJ1-3 | NA | NA | TRBV9 | CASSPHYRSGNTIYF | TGTGCCAGCAGCCCCCACTACAGGTCTGGAAACACCATATATTTT
17 | TRBJ2-2 | NA | TRBD2 | TRBV5-1 | CASSRIAGGFGTGELFF | TGCGCCAGCAGCCGGATAGCGGGAGGGTTCGGCACCGGGGAGCTGTTTTTT
16 | TRBJ2-7 | NA | TRBD2 | TRBV4-2 | CASSQERGGGSYEQYF | TGTGCCAGCAGCCAAGAGCGGGGCGGGGGCTCCTACGAGCAGTACTTC
14 | TRBJ1-2 | NA | NA | TRBV21-1 | CASSGRTRGYGYTF | TGTGCCAGCAGCGGCCGAACTAGGGGGTATGGCTACACCTTC
10 | TRBJ1-1 | NA | NA | TRBV20-1 | CSARRQTAFF | TGCAGTGCTAGGCGACAGACCGCTTTCTTT
19 | TRBJ1-2 | NA | NA | TRBV28 | CASSTSGAQVGRSRYGYTF | TGTGCCAGCAGCACGAGTGGGGCCCAGGTTGGAAGGTCCCGATATGGCTACACCTTC
15 | TRBJ2-7 | NA | NA | TRBV27 | CASFYLTGNSYEQYF | TGTGCCAGCTTCTACCTGACAGGTAACTCCTACGAGCAGTACTTC
15 | TRBJ2-1 | NA | NA | TRBV7-9 | CASSLVGTGANEQFF | TGTGCCAGCAGCTTAGTTGGGACTGGCGCCAATGAGCAGTTCTTC
16 | TRBJ2-3 | NA | TRBD1 | TRBV11-3 | CASSLDGTGEADTQYF | TGTGCCAGCAGCTTGGACGGGACAGGGGAGGCGGATACGCAGTATTTT
16 | TRBJ2-5 | NA | TRBD2 | TRBV7-6 | CASSSLLAGGPETQYF | TGTGCCAGCAGCTCCCTTCTAGCGGGAGGGCCCGAGACCCAGTACTTC
15 | TRBJ1-1 | NA | NA | TRBV10-2 | CASSRGFYRLSEAFF | TGCGCCAGCAGCCGGGGATTTTACAGGCTTTCTGAAGCTTTCTTT
16 | TRBJ2-7 | NA | NA | TRBV10-3 | CAISEYRESKSYEQYF | TGTGCCATCAGTGAGTACCGGGAGTCGAAATCCTACGAGCAGTACTTC
13 | TRBJ2-7 | NA | NA | TRBV30 | CAWEGHLTYEQYF | TGTGCCTGGGAAGGACACCTAACCTACGAGCAGTACTTC
14 | TRBJ1-5 | NA | NA | TRBV19 | CASNPQGSNQPQHF | TGTGCCAGTAACCCCCAGGGAAGCAATCAGCCCCAGCATTTT
14 | TRBJ1-1 | NA | NA | TRBV6-1 | CASSAGRVNTEAFF | TGTGCCAGCAGTGCGGGCAGGGTTAACACTGAAGCTTTCTTT
12 | TRBJ1-2 | NA | NA | TRBV28 | CASSLVNYGYTF | TGTGCCAGCAGTTTGGTGAACTATGGCTACACCTTC
13 | TRBJ1-4 | NA | NA | TRBV18 | CASSPKKEEKLFF | TGTGCCAGCTCACCTAAGAAAGAGGAAAAACTGTTTTTT
15 | TRBJ2-3 | NA | NA | TRBV6-6 | CASKGGRGGTDTQYF | TGTGCCAGCAAGGGAGGGAGGGGGGGCACAGATACGCAGTATTTT
11 | TRBJ2-7 | NA | NA | TRBV28 | CASSHIHEQYF | TGTGCCAGCAGCCATATCCACGAGCAGTACTTC
13 | TRBJ1-5 | NA | NA | TRBV28 | CASSPISNQPQHF | TGTGCCAGCAGTCCGATCTCCAATCAGCCCCAGCATTTT
15 | TRBJ2-5 | NA | NA | TRBV4-2 | CASSQPGRHQETQYF | TGTGCCAGCAGCCAACCGGGACGGCACCAAGAGACCCAGTACTTC
16 | TRBJ2-7 | NA | NA | TRBV5-6 | CASSLVGWDEHYEQYF | TGTGCCAGCAGCTTGGTGGGTTGGGACGAACATTACGAGCAGTACTTC
17 | TRBJ2-2 | NA | TRBD2 | TRBV4-1 | CASSRQPAGGPTGELFF | TGCGCCAGCAGCCGGCAGCCAGCGGGAGGGCCTACCGGGGAGCTGTTTTTT
14 | TRBJ2-5 | NA | NA | TRBV7-6 | CASSLGHNQETQYF | TGTGCCAGCAGCTTGGGCCATAACCAAGAGACCCAGTACTTC
16 | TRBJ2-1 | NA | NA | TRBV11-2 | CASSYLFSSSYNEQFF | TGTGCCAGCAGCTACCTATTCTCCAGCTCCTACAATGAGCAGTTCTTC
14 | TRBJ2-7 | few | NA | TRBV6-1 | CASNATPGPYEQYF | TGTGCCAGCAACGCTACTCCGGGACCGTACGAGCAGTACTTC
15 | TRBJ1-6 | NA | NA | TRBV18 | CASSTGTTYNSPLHF | TGTGCCAGCTCAACCGGGACAACGTATAATTCACCCCTCCACTTT
12 | TRBJ1-1 | once | NA | TRBV7-9 | CASSLSRDGAFF | TGTGCCAGCAGCTTAAGCAGGGATGGAGCTTTCTTT
13 | TRBJ2-5 | NA | NA | TRBV27 | CASRGTSQETQYF | TGTGCCAGCAGGGGGACAAGCCAAGAGACCCAGTACTTC
12 | TRBJ2-1 | NA | NA | TRBV7-2 | CASSGSYNEQFF | TGTGCCAGCAGTGGCTCCTACAATGAGCAGTTCTTC
14 | TRBJ2-7 | once | TRBD2 | TRBV5-3 | CARSLGTSRYEQYF | TGTGCCAGAAGCCTCGGGACTAGCCGATACGAGCAGTACTTC
14 | TRBJ2-1 | NA | TRBD1 | TRBV9 | CASGQAFSYNEQFF | TGTGCCAGCGGACAGGCCTTCTCCTACAATGAGCAGTTCTTC
15 | TRBJ1-5 | NA | NA | TRBV6-6 | CASSPGLPSNQPQHF | TGTGCCAGCAGCCCAGGGCTCCCTAGCAATCAGCCCCAGCATTTT
14 | TRBJ1-1 | NA | NA | TRBV16 | CASSPRVSGTEAFF | TGTGCCAGCAGCCCACGGGTGAGTGGAACTGAAGCTTTCTTT
15 | TRBJ2-7 | NA | NA | TRBV7-2 | CASSLAWDGSYEQYF | TGTGCCAGCAGCTTAGCGTGGGACGGGTCCTACGAGCAGTACTTC
18 | TRBJ1-2 | NA | TRBD1 | TRBV7-3 | CASSLRGGTGAANYGYTF | TGTGCCAGCAGCTTAAGAGGTGGGACAGGTGCAGCTAACTATGGCTACACCTTC
13 | TRBJ2-3 | NA | TRBD2 | TRBV27 | CASGTGGGDTQYF | TGTGCCAGCGGGACTGGCGGGGGGGATACGCAGTATTTT
14 | TRBJ2-5 | NA | NA | TRBV18 | CASSPSQGQETQYF | TGTGCCAGCTCACCATCACAGGGCCAAGAGACCCAGTACTTC
18 | TRBJ2-5 | NA | NA | TRBV11-1 | CASSHLSPFGHGQETQYF | TGTGCCAGCAGCCACCTTTCCCCGTTTGGGCACGGCCAAGAGACCCAGTACTTC
13 | TRBJ1-2 | NA | NA | TRBV10-2 | CASSEGVNYGYTF | TGCGCCAGCAGTGAGGGGGTTAACTATGGCTACACCTTC
13 | TRBJ2-7 | NA | NA | TRBV27 | CASRRDASYEQYF | TGTGCCAGCCGGCGGGACGCGTCCTACGAGCAGTACTTC
17 | TRBJ2-3 | NA | NA | TRBV18 | CASSPPWDFRSTDTQYF | TGTGCCAGCTCACCACCGTGGGACTTTAGGAGCACAGATACGCAGTATTTT